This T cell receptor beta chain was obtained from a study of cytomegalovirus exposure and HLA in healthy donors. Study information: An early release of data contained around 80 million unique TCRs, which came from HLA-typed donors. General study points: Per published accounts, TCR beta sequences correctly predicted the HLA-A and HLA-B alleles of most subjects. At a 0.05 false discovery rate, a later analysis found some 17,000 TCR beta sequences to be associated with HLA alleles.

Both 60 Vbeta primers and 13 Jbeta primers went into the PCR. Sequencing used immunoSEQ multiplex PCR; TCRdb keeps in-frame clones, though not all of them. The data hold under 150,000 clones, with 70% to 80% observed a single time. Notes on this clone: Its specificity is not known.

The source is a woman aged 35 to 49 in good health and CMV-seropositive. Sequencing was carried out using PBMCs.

The CDR3, as DNA: TGTGCCAGCTCACCAGCCCTTACATACACTGAAGCTTTCTTT. It translates to CASSPALTYTEAFF. The chain links TRBV18 to TRBJ1-1; unclear D gene. Germline assignment: CDR1 KGHSH and CDR2 LQKENI. Trimming pared 2 bases from V and 3 bases from J, leaving 10 bases between. This CDR3 comprises 14 residues.